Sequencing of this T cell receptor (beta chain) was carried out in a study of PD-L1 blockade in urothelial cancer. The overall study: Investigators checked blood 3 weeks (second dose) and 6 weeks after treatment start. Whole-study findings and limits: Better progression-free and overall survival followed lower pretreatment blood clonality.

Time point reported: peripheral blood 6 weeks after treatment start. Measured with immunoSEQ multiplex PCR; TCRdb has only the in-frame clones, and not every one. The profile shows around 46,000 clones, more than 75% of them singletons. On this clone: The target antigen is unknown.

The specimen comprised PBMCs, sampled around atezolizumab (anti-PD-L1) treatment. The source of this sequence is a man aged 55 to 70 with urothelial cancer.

CDR3: CASRRDRNSYEQYF. In DNA form, the CDR3 reads TGTGCCAGCAGGAGGGACAGAAACTCTTACGAGCAGTACTTC. The rearrangement joins TRBV11-2 to TRBJ2-7; 7 bases fit TRBD1. Per germline, CDR1 SGHAT and CDR2 FQNNGV. The length of the CDR3 is 14 residues. J was trimmed by 4 bases and V by 6 bases; bases with no gene match: 9.